The 22 T cell receptor beta chains below all came from one sample that was sequenced in a study of shared clonotypes between healthy human individuals. Clones were read by immunoSEQ multiplex PCR, and TCRdb kept only the in-frame ones, dropping some. The sample shows around 2.5 million clones, over 85% of them seen only once. The sequenced material came from naive CD4+ T cells from PBMCs. Documented subset: CD45RA+ positively selected. These receptors all stem from a man aged 18 to 30 in good health. Some clones in this sample may be carry-over from other donors' samples.

V gene TRBV19 combines with J gene TRBJ1-2, with 10 bases aligning to TRBD1. Per the germline V gene, CDR1 is LNHDA and CDR2 is SQIVND (reference sequence). The ends lost 6 bases at V and 2 bases at J; junction bases unmatched: 6. The CDR3 extends over 15 amino acids. The DNA of the CDR3 is TGTGCCAGTAGAAGAACGGGACAGGGGAACTATGGCTACACCTTC. This sequence encodes CASRRTGQGNYGYTF.

The chain is built from TRBV4-3 and TRBJ1-5; TRBD1 aligns across 8 bases. CDR3 length equals 15 residues. The germline CDR1 and CDR2 sequences are LGHNA and YSLEER. Trimming took 1 base from V and 6 from J; bases not matched to a gene: 5. CDR3 sequence (DNA): TGCGCCAGCAGCCAAGCCCACAGGGGGACTCAGCCCCAGCATTTT. This gives the protein CASSQAHRGTQPQHF.

This clone is a singleton in its sample. The chain combines TRBV7-9 with TRBJ1-2; D may be TRBD1 (5 bases). V gave up 4 bases and J gave up 0 bases, with 18 bases separating them. This CDR3 region has 17 residues. Germline V gene lookup returns CDR1 SEHNR and CDR2 FQNEAQ (reference sequence). The CDR3 sequence is CASSYGGGTPANYGYTF. CDR3 in DNA: TGTGCCAGCAGCTACGGCGGAGGGACGCCAGCTAACTATGGCTACACCTTC.

This clone showed up just once. The gene calls are TRBV13 and TRBJ2-7; weak D call: TRBD2 (6 bases). The length of the CDR3 is 16 residues. Trimming removed 5 bases from V and 2 bases from J, with 19 bases in between. CDR1 and CDR2 from the germline V gene are PRHDT and FYEKMQ (reference sequence). The CDR3 sequence is CASSPAGLRETYEQYF. The DNA for the CDR3 is TGTGCCAGCAGCCCAGCTGGTCTTCGGGAGACCTACGAGCAGTACTTC.

The chain recombines TRBV29-1 with TRBJ2-5; possible D gene TRBD1, 5 bases. The DNA end favors TRBJ2-7, so the J call may be wrong. CDR1 is SQVTM and CDR2 is ANQGSEA in the germline V gene. The CDR3 runs to 11 residues. CDR3 in amino acids: CSVKSGHEQYF. CDR3 nucleotides: TGCAGCGTAAAGTCAGGGCACGAGCAGTACTTC.

CDR3 amino acids: CASSLQRETRNEQFF. The CDR3 DNA sequence: TGTGCCAGCAGCTTACAGCGGGAAACACGGAATGAGCAGTTCTTC. The V gene is TRBV7-3, the J gene TRBJ2-1, with TRBD2 identical over 7 bases. The germline V gene encodes CDR1 SGHTA and CDR2 FQGTGA. This CDR3 has 15 residues. Trimming took 2 bases from V and 7 from J; bases not matched to a gene: 8.

This clone appeared a single time. The same CDR3 is also encoded by other DNA sequences in this sample. The rearrangement joins TRBV11-2 to TRBJ2-2; TRBD2 is a possible D gene (6 bases). Germline values: CDR1 SGHAT, CDR2 FQNNGV. V dropped 8 bases and J dropped 5 bases, with 9 bases sitting between them. The CDR3 loop spans 12 amino acids. The DNA of the CDR3 is TGTGCCAGCCGCCGGGGGACCGGGGAGCTGTTTTTT. Protein product: CASRRGTGELFF.

V usage is TRBV6-1 and J usage is TRBJ2-7, with D tentatively TRBD2 (7 bases). Germline V gene lookup returns CDR1 MNHNS and CDR2 SASEGT. V lost 6 bases to trimming and J lost 2 bases, with 17 bases between them. The CDR3 extends over 15 amino acids. The CDR3 DNA reads TGTGCCAGCAGCGGAATGGGGGGGCGCGCCTACGAGCAGTACTTC. This sequence encodes CASSGMGGRAYEQYF.

As to this clone: Other DNA sequences of this sample code for an identical CDR3. V and J are TRBV28 and TRBJ2-7, with D uncertain. CDR1 and CDR2 (germline): MDHEN, SYDVKM. V lost 3 bases to trimming and J lost 3 bases, with 6 bases between them. The CDR3 spans 12 residues. For the CDR3, the DNA is TGTGCCAGCAGTTTGGTAGGCTACGAGCAGTACTTC. Protein product: CASSLVGYEQYF.

This chain links TRBV5-4 with TRBJ2-7; 7 positions match TRBD2. J lost 2 bases, V lost 0 bases, and 5 bases had no gene match. This CDR3 has 15 amino acids. Per germline, CDR1 SGHNT and CDR2 YYREEE (reference sequence). CDR3 DNA sequence: TGTGCCAGCAGCTTGGCAACGAGCGGGGCCTACGAGCAGTACTTC. The encoded protein is CASSLATSGAYEQYF.

With respect to this clone: The sample holds other DNA sequences that translate to the same CDR3. The rearrangement links TRBV15 to TRBJ2-5; D remains unclear. Germline V lookup: CDR1 LNHNV, CDR2 YYDKDF (reference sequence). V was cut by 1 base and J by 0 bases, with 6 bases left in between. The CDR3 sequence is 14 residues long. This chain's CDR3 is CATSRGRNQETQYF. The CDR3 DNA is TGTGCCACCAGCAGAGGAAGGAACCAAGAGACCCAGTACTTC.

The chain combines TRBV9 with TRBJ2-4; TRBD1 aligns across 10 bases. The CDR3 totals 16 residues. Unmatched junction bases numbered 5, after V lost 3 bases and J lost 2 bases. Germline lookup yields CDR1 SGDLS and CDR2 YYNGEE. In nucleotides, the CDR3 is TGTGCCAGCAGCGGGGGGACAGGGGCGACCAAAAACATTCAGTACTTC. This encodes CASSGGTGATKNIQYF.

This chain connects TRBV7-2 to TRBJ2-5; 7 positions match TRBD1. The CDR3 covers 15 residues. V dropped 3 bases and J dropped 4; count of bases not matched to a gene: 8. The germline V gene encodes CDR1 SGHTA and CDR2 FQGNSA. Here the CDR3 reads CASSLVGTEVETQYF. CDR3 nucleotides: TGTGCCAGCAGCTTGGTAGGGACAGAAGTAGAGACCCAGTACTTC.

This chain joins TRBV30 and TRBJ2-1; a weak D match, TRBD1 (5 bases). Trimming removed 0 bases from V and 11 bases from J, with 11 bases in between. The CDR3 has 12 amino acids. Germline assignment: CDR1 GTSNPN and CDR2 SVGIG (reference sequence). The CDR3 DNA reads as TGTGCCTGGAGTGTGGTGACAGTTCAGCAGTTCTTC. Translation: CAWSVVTVQQFF.

The chain employs TRBV2 and TRBJ2-1; D uncertain. Germline V gene lookup returns CDR1 SNHLY and CDR2 FYNNEI. The CDR3 has 14 residues. V shed 7 bases and J shed 0 bases, with 10 bases lying between them. CDR3 protein: CASKGASSYNEQFF. Written as DNA, the CDR3 is TGTGCCAGCAAGGGCGCCAGCTCCTACAATGAGCAGTTCTTC.

For this clone: The same CDR3 also results from other DNA sequences found in this sample. The chain carries TRBV5-1 and TRBJ1-1; D is ambiguous. The V gene's germline CDR1 is SGHRS and CDR2 YFSETQ. The CDR3 loop spans 14 amino acids. V was cut by 1 base and J by 2 bases, with 9 bases left in between. CDR3 DNA sequence: TGCGCCAGCAGCTTGACGGCGGAAAACACTGAAGCTTTCTTT. Translating it yields CASSLTAENTEAFF.

V and J are TRBV15 and TRBJ2-5; D is undetermined. The CDR3 sequence is 15 residues long. The germline V and J ends were trimmed by 1 base and 1 base, with 10 bases remaining between them. Germline CDR1 and CDR2: LNHNV and YYDKDF (reference sequence). The CDR3 DNA is TGTGCCACCAGCAGAGGCCGGTTGCCCCAAGAGACCCAGTACTTC. Translated, it gives CATSRGRLPQETQYF.

About this clone itself: Other DNA variants within this sample encode the same CDR3. This chain links TRBV7-2 with TRBJ2-7; TRBD1 aligns across 11 bases. V lost 0 bases and J lost 3; bases outside the gene matches: 1. Germline V gene sequence: CDR1 SGHTA, CDR2 FQGNSA. The CDR3 loop spans 15 amino acids. The CDR3 region has the DNA TGTGCCAGCAGCTTAGCCGGGACAGGGGGCTACGAGCAGTACTTC. Its protein is CASSLAGTGGYEQYF.

The V and J genes are TRBV4-2 and TRBJ1-2; the D gene is possibly TRBD1 (5 bases). V shed 0 bases and J shed 6 bases, with 14 bases lying between them. CDR1 is LGHNA, CDR2 YNFKEQ, per germline. The CDR3 extends over 15 amino acids. The DNA of the CDR3 is TGTGCCAGCAGCCAAGATGGGTACAGGCACGATGGCTACACCTTC. Its protein is CASSQDGYRHDGYTF.

J is TRBJ2-5 and V is TRBV5-1; no clear D gene. The CDR3 loop spans 15 amino acids. The V end was cut by 0 bases, the J end by 3 bases, with 12 bases between. Germline-derived CDR1 and CDR2 are SGHRS and YFSETQ. The CDR3 region has the DNA TGCGCCAGCAGCTTGGATGGACGGACGGAAGAGACCCAGTACTTC. Its protein product is CASSLDGRTEETQYF.

This chain links TRBV19 with TRBJ2-7; 8 bases line up with TRBD1. The ends lost 5 bases at V and 2 bases at J; junction bases unmatched: 8. Germline lookup yields CDR1 LNHDA and CDR2 SQIVND (reference sequence). This CDR3 spans 15 amino acids. The CDR3 spells CASSPVTGGTYEQYF. In DNA, the CDR3 is TGTGCCAGTAGTCCGGTTACAGGGGGTACCTACGAGCAGTACTTC.

The chain's CDR3 is CASSQEQASRETQYF. DNA of the CDR3: TGCGCCAGCAGCCAAGAACAGGCCTCTAGGGAGACCCAGTACTTC. The V gene is TRBV4-3, the J gene TRBJ2-5; D is possibly TRBD1 (5 bases). Germline loops: CDR1 LGHNA, CDR2 YSLEER. The CDR3 extends over 15 amino acids. V dropped 0 bases and J dropped 5 bases, with 13 bases sitting between them.